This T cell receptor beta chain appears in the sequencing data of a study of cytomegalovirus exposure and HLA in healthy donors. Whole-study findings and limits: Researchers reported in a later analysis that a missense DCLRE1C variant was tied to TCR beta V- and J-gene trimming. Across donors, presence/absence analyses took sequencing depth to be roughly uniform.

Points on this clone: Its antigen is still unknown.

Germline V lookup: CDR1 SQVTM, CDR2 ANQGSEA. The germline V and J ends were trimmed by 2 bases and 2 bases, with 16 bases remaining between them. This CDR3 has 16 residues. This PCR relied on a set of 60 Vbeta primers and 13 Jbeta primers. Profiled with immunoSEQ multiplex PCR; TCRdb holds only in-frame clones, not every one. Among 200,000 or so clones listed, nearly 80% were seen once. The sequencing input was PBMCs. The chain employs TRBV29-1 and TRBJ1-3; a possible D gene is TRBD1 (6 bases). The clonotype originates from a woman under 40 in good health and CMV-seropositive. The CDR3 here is CSVEISQGLPGNTIYF. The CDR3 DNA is TGCAGCGTTGAAATAAGTCAGGGGTTACCTGGAAACACCATATATTTT.